Listed here are 18 T cell receptor beta chains from one sample, sequenced in a study of T cells in Graves' hyperthyroidism and ophthalmopathy. Amplified TCR beta CDR3 regions derived from RNA transcripts. Using the HTBI primer set, a first-round RT-PCR was run on the TCR CDR3. Each CDR3 protein is one row after TCRdb ran MiXCR on the multiplex PCR reads. This table has 550,000 to 800,000 distinct CDR3 sequences, roughly 17% appearing once. The material sequenced was blood. The receptors were gathered from a man between 18 and 29 years old with Graves' hyperthyroidism.

The chain couples TRBV15 to TRBJ2-5, with D possibly being TRBD2 (5 bases). V gave up 0 bases and J gave up 7 bases, with 15 bases separating them. CDR1 is LNHNV and CDR2 is YYDKDF in the germline V gene (reference sequence). The CDR3 spans 15 residues. The CDR3, as DNA: TGTGCCACCAGCAGAGATATCGCGGTCGAGGGGACCCAGTACTTC. It specifies CATSRDIAVEGTQYF.

The chain couples TRBV15 to TRBJ2-3; TRBD2 agrees at 9 bases. This CDR3 has 17 amino acids. The V and J ends lost 3 bases and 5 bases, in that order; junction bases with no gene match: 12. Germline-derived CDR1 and CDR2 are LNHNV and YYDKDF (reference sequence). The DNA for the CDR3 is TGTGCCACCAGCAGGGGAATTAGCGGGAGTAAAGGAGATACGCAGTATTTT. Protein sequence: CATSRGISGSKGDTQYF.

The rearrangement uses TRBV29-1 and TRBJ2-1; 9 bases agree with TRBD2. CDR1 is SQVTM, CDR2 ANQGSEA, per germline. The CDR3 covers 17 residues. The junction had 13 bases not matched to a gene; V was cut back by 7 bases and J by 0 bases. CDR3 sequence (DNA): TGCAGCGGGACCGGGACTAGCCCTCCCAGCTCCTACAATGAGCAGTTCTTC. This gives the protein CSGTGTSPPSSYNEQFF.

This clonotype has at least ten counts. The V and J genes are TRBV9 and TRBJ2-1; D gene uncertain. Germline V gene data show CDR1 as SGDLS and CDR2 as YYNGEE. The CDR3 consists of 16 residues. V was clipped by 0 bases and J by 1 base, with 11 bases between them. As DNA, the CDR3 is TGTGCCAGCAGCGTAGTGGGTGCCTGGTCCTACAATGAGCAGTTCTTC. It translates to CASSVVGAWSYNEQFF.

The chain joins TRBV15 to TRBJ2-5, with TRBD1 identical over 8 bases. From germline, CDR1 is LNHNV and CDR2 YYDKDF (reference sequence). The V gene end was trimmed by 0 bases and the J gene end by 3 bases; junction bases not matched to a gene: 3. The CDR3 has 15 amino acids. The CDR3 bases are TGTGCCACCAGCAGAGAGGGACAGGCCGAAGAGACCCAGTACTTC. Its translation is CATSREGQAEETQYF.

The V gene is TRBV6-2 or TRBV6-3, the J gene TRBJ2-2; D may be TRBD2 (6 bases). CDR1 is MNHEY, CDR2 SVGEGT, per germline. The CDR3 spans 17 residues. V dropped 0 bases and J dropped 5 bases, with 16 bases sitting between them. CDR3 sequence reads: CASSYSGSRGRTGELFF. The CDR3 DNA is TGTGCCAGCAGTTACTCAGGGTCTCGGGGGAGGACCGGGGAGCTGTTTTTT.

Of note for this clonotype: This may be a read error, as it is one base from a much larger clone. This chain joins TRBV20-1 and TRBJ2-5; D unclear. Germline V gene sequence: CDR1 DFQATT, CDR2 SNEGSKA (reference sequence). V was pared by 3 bases and J by 0 bases, with 2 bases between. This CDR3 has 11 amino acids. The CDR3 sequence is CSASDQETQYF. DNA for the CDR3: TGCAGTGCTAGCGACCAAGAGACCCAGTACTTC.

This sequence joins TRBV19 and TRBJ1-2; 7 bases match TRBD1. CDR3 length: 16 residues. Germline values: CDR1 LNHDA, CDR2 SQIVND (reference sequence). V lost 2 bases to trimming and J lost 3 bases; unmatched junction nucleotides: 9. CDR3 sequence: CASSIHLDRAYYGYTF. The CDR3 region has the DNA TGTGCCAGTAGTATACATTTAGACAGGGCTTACTATGGCTACACCTTC.

This clonotype was found many times. The chain recombines TRBV12-3 or TRBV12-4 with TRBJ1-6, with D hard to call. The CDR3 extends over 15 amino acids. V lost 6 bases and J 0 bases, leaving 9 bases between the germline ends. CDR3 loop: CASRRTSSYNSPLHF. CDR3 bases: TGTGCCAGCAGGAGGACGAGCTCCTATAATTCACCCCTCCACTTT.

This clonotype was detected only a few times. The V call is TRBV3-1, the J call TRBJ2-1; 10 bases are shared with TRBD2. The CDR3 has 18 residues. Germline V gives CDR1 LGHDT, CDR2 YNNKEL (reference sequence). The ends lost 0 bases at V and 0 bases at J; junction bases unmatched: 5. The CDR3 nucleotides are TGTGCCAGCAGCCAAGATCTTGAGCGGGGGGGCTCCTACAATGAGCAGTTCTTC. Protein: CASSQDLERGGSYNEQFF.

The table lists this clonotype with a few counts. The genes are TRBV2 and TRBJ2-5; D gene unclear. Germline CDR1 and CDR2: SNHLY and FYNNEI. Between the trimmed V and J ends, which lost 4 bases and 5 bases, there was a span of 11 bases. CDR3 length equals 13 residues. CDR3 residues: CASSGDLRETQYF. CDR3 sequence (DNA): TGTGCCAGCAGTGGTGACCTAAGGGAGACCCAGTACTTC.

This clonotype has ten or more counts. The J gene is TRBJ2-7, the V gene TRBV7-9, with D tentatively TRBD2 (5 bases). Germline V gene sequence: CDR1 SEHNR, CDR2 FQNEAQ (reference sequence). This CDR3 spans 15 amino acids. The V gene lost 4 bases and the J gene lost 4 bases, with 17 bases spanning the gap. CDR3 DNA: TGTGCCAGCAGCTGGCAGGTAGCGACCCTATACGAGCAGTACTTC. This sequence encodes CASSWQVATLYEQYF.

This clonotype was observed many times. The genes are TRBV5-1 and TRBJ2-3; no definite D call. Trimming took 4 bases from V and 0 from J, leaving 9 bases between them. The CDR3 is made up of 14 amino acids. Germline lookup yields CDR1 SGHRS and CDR2 YFSETQ. CDR3 DNA: TGCGCCAGCAGCAAAGGGTCAAGCACAGATACGCAGTATTTT. This gives the protein CASSKGSSTDTQYF. Variable domain in full (rest from reference TRBV5-1 and TRBJ2-3): KAGVTQTPRYLIKTRGQQVTLSCSPISGHRSVSWYQQTPGQGLQFLFEYFSETQRNKGNFPGRFSGRQFSNSRSEMNVSTLELGDSALYLCASSKGSSTDTQYFGPGTRLTVL.

This clonotype was seen repeatedly, ten times or more. The chain carries TRBV3-1 and TRBJ1-1; 7 bases align to TRBD1. This CDR3 has 18 residues. Germline CDR1 reads LGHDT; CDR2 reads YNNKEL (reference sequence). V was pared by 2 bases and J by 1 base, with 13 bases of the junction left unmatched. The CDR3 DNA sequence: TGTGCCAGCAGCCAATATCTAAGACAGGGAGTGTGGAACACTGAAGCTTTCTTT. It codes for CASSQYLRQGVWNTEAFF.

This chain links TRBV28 with TRBJ2-7, with D possibly TRBD2 on 5 matching bases. Trimming left V 8 bases short and J 5 bases short, with 19 bases between. The germline CDR1 and CDR2 sequences are MDHEN and SYDVKM. CDR3 length: 14 amino acids. In nucleotides, the CDR3 is TGTGCCAGCTCGTCAACGGGAATCTCTCACGAGCAGTACTTC. Its translation: CASSSTGISHEQYF.

This clonotype was detected a few times. CDR3 amino acids: CASSLEGTGPMDTEAFF. The CDR3 DNA sequence: TGTGCCAGCAGCTTAGAGGGGACAGGGCCTATGGACACTGAAGCTTTCTTT. The gene calls are TRBV11-2 and TRBJ1-1; TRBD1 matches 9 bases. CDR1 is SGHAT and CDR2 is FQNNGV in the germline V gene. This CDR3 is 17 amino acids long. Trimming removed 0 bases from V and 3 bases from J; junction bases left unmatched: 8.

This clonotype has ten or more counts. V and J are TRBV7-2 and TRBJ2-1; D gene ambiguous. The ends were cut back, 5 bases at V and 3 bases at J, with 17 bases in the middle. Germline-derived CDR1 and CDR2 are SGHTA and FQGNSA. CDR3 size: 16 residues. This CDR3 reads CASSLSSRSFYNEQFF. In nucleotides, the CDR3 is TGTGCCAGCAGCCTTTCTTCGAGGAGTTTCTACAATGAGCAGTTCTTC.

This clonotype has at least ten counts. This chain joins TRBV28 and TRBJ1-2, with D unresolved. Germline values: CDR1 MDHEN, CDR2 SYDVKM. The V end lost 8 bases, the J end lost 7 bases, and 14 bases lay between the germline ends. The CDR3 spans 12 residues. The CDR3 region is CASGGEVGGYTF. For the CDR3, the DNA is TGTGCCAGCGGCGGGGAGGTCGGTGGCTACACCTTC.